This T cell receptor beta chain was captured by sequencing in a study of identical twins. CDR3 size: 13 residues. After removal of 6 bases from V and 9 bases from J, the junction contained 6 bases not matched to a gene. Looked up from germline, CDR1 is MNHEY and CDR2 is SVGAGI. Template switching supplied a universal primer site; unique molecular identifiers were carried on the cDNA. One entry per CDR3 protein results from TCRdb running MiXCR on the 5' RACE reads. Of roughly 470,000 distinct CDR3 sequences listed, roughly an eighth are singletons. Separately, the same data were catalogued under a study of yellow fever vaccine responses in identical twins.

The chain uses TRBV6-5 and TRBJ1-5; 9 bases match TRBD1. The TCR sequence derives from a woman between 18 and 30 years old in good health. The material sequenced was CD4+ T cells sorted from blood. CDR3 sequence reads: CASRPRGQGPQHF. CDR3 bases: TGTGCCAGCAGGCCCAGGGGACAGGGGCCCCAGCATTTT.